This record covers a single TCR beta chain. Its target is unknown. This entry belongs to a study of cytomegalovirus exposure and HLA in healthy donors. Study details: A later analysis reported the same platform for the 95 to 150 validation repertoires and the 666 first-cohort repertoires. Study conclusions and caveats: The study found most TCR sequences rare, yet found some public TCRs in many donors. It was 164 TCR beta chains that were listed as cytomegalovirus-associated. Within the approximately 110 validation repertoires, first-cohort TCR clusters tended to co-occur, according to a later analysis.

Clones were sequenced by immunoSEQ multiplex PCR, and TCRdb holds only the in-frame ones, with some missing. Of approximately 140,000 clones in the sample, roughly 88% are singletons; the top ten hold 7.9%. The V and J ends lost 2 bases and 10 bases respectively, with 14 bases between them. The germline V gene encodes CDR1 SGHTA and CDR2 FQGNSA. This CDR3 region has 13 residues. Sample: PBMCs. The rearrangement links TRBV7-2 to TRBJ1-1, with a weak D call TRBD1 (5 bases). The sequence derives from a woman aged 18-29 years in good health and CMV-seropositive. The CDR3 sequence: CASSLMRGTPAFF. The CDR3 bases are TGTGCCAGCAGCTTAATGCGGGGGACCCCAGCTTTCTTT.